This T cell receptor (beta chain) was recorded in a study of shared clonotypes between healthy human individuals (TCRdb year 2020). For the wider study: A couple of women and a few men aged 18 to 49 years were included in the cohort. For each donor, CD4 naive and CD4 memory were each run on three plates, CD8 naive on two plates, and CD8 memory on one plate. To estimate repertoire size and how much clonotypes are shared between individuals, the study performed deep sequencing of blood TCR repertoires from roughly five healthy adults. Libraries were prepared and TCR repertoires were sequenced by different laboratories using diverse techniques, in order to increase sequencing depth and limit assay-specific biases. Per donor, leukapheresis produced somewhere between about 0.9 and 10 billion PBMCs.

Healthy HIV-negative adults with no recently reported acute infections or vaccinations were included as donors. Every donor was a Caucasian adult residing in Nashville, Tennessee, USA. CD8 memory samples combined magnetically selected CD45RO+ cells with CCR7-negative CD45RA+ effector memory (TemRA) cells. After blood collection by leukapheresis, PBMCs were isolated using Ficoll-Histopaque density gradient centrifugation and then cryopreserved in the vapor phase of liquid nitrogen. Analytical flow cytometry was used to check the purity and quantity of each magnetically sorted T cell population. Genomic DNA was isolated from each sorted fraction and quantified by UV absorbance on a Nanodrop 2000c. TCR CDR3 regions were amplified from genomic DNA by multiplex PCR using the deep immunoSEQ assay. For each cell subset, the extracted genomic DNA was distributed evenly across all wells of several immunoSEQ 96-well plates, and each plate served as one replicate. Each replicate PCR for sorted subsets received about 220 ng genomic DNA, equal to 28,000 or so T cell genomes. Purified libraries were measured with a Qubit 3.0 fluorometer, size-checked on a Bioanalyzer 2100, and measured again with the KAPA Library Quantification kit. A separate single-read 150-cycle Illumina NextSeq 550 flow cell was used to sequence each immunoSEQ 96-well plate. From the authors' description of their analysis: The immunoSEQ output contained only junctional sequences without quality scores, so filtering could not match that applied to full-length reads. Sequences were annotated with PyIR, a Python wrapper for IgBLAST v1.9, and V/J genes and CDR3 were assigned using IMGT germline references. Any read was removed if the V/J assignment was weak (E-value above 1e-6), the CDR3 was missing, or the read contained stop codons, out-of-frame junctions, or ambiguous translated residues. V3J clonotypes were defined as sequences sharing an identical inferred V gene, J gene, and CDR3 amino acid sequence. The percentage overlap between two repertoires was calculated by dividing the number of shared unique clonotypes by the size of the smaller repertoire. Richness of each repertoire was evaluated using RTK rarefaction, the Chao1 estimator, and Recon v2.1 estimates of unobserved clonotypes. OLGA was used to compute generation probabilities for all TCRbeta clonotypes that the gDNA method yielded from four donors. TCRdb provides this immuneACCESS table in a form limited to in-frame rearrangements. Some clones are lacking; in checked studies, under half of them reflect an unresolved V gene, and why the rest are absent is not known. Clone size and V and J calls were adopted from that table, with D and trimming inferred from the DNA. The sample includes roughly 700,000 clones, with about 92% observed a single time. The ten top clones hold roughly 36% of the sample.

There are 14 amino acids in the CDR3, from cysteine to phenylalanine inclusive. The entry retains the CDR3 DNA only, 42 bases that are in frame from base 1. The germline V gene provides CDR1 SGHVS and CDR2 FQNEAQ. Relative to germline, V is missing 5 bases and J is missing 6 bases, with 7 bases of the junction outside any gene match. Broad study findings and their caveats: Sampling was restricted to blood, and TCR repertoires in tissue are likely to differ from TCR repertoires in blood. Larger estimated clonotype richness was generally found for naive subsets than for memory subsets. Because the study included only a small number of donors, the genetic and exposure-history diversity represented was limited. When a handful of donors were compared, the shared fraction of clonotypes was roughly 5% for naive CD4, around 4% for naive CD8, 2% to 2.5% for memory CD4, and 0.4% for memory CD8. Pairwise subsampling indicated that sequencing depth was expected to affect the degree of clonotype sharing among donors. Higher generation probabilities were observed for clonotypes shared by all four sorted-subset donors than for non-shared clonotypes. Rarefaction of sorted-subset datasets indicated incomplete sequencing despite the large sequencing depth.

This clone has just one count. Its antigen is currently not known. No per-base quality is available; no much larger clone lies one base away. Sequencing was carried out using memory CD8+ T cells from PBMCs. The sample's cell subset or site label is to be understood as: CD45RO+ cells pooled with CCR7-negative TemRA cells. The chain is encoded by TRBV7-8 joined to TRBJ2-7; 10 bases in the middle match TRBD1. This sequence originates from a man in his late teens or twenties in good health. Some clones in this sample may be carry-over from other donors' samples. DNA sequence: TGTGCCAGCAGCCCCCGGGACAGGGGAGGCGAGCAGTACTTC. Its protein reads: CASSPRDRGGEQYF.